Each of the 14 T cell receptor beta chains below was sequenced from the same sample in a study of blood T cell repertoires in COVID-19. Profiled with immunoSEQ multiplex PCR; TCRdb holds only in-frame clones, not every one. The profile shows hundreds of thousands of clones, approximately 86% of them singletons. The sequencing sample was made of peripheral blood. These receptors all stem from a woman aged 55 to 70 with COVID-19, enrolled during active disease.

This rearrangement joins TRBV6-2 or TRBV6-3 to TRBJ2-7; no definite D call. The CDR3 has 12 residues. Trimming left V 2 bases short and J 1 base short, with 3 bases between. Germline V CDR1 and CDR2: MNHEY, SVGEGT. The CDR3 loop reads CASSYESYEQYF. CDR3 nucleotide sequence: TGTGCCAGCAGTTACGAGTCCTACGAGCAGTACTTC.

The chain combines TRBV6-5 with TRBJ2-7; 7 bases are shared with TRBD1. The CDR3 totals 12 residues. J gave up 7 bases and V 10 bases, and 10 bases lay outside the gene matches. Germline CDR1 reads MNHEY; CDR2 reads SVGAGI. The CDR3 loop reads CAIGTATWEQYF. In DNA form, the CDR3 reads TGTGCCATCGGGACAGCTACCTGGGAGCAGTACTTC.

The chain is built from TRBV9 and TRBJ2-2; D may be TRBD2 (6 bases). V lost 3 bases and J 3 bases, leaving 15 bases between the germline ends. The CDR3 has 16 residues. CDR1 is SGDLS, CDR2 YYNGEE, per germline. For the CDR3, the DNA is TGTGCCAGCAGCGGAGGTTGGGACTCTTACACCGGGGAGCTGTTTTTT. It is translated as CASSGGWDSYTGELFF.

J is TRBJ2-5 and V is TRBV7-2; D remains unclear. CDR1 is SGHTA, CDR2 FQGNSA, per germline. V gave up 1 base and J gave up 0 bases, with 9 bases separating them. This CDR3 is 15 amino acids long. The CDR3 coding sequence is TGTGCCAGCAGCTTAGAAACCGCGTACCAAGAGACCCAGTACTTC. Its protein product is CASSLETAYQETQYF. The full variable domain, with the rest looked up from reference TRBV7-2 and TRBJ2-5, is GAGVSQSPSNKVTEKGKDVELRCDPISGHTALYWYRQSLGQGLEFLIYFQGNSAPDKSGLPSDRFSAERTGGSVSTLTIQRTQQEDSAVYLCASSLETAYQETQYFGPGTRLLVL.

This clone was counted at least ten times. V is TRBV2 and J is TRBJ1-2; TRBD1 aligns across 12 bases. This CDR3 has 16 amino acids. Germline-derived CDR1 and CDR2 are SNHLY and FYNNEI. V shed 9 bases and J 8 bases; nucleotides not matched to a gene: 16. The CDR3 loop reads CASMGPGQGALGGYTF. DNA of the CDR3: TGTGCCAGTATGGGACCGGGACAGGGGGCTTTGGGCGGCTACACCTTC.

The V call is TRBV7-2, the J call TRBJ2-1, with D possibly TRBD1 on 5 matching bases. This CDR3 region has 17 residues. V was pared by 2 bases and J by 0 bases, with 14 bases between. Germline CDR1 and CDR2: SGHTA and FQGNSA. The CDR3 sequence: CASSLYSRDTSYNEQFF. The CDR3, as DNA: TGTGCCAGCAGCTTATACTCCAGGGATACCTCCTACAATGAGCAGTTCTTC.

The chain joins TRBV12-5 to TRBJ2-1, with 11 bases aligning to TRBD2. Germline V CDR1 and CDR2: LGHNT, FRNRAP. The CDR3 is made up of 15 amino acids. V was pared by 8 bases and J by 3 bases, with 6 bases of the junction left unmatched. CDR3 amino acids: CASSSGGPFYNEQFF. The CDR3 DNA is TGTGCTAGTTCTAGCGGGGGGCCATTCTACAATGAGCAGTTCTTC.

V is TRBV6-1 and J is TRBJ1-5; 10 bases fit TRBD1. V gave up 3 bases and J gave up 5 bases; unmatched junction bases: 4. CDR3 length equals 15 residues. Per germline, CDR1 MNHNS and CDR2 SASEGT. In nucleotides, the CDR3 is TGTGCCAGCAGTGACCCCGGGACAGGGGATCAGCCCCAGCATTTT. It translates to CASSDPGTGDQPQHF.

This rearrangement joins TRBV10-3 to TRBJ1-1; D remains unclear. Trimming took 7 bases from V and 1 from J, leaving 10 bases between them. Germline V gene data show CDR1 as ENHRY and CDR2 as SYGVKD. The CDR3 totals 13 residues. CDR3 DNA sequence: TGTGCCATCATGGCAGGTGAGAACACTGAAGCTTTCTTT. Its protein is CAIMAGENTEAFF.

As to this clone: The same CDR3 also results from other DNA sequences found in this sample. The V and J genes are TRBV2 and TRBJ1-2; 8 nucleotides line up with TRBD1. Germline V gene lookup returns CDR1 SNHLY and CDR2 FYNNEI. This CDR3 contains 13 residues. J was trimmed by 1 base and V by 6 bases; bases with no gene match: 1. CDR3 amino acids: CASRGQGNYGYTF. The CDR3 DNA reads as TGTGCCAGCAGAGGACAGGGTAACTATGGCTACACCTTC.

The CDR3: CASSQGFGTYYEQYF. The CDR3 DNA reads TGTGCCAGCAGCCAAGGGTTTGGGACATACTACGAGCAGTACTTC. This chain uses TRBV3-1 (or the pseudogene TRBV3-2) with TRBJ2-7, with D possibly TRBD1 on 6 matching bases. This CDR3 is 15 amino acids long. Trimming cost V 1 base and J 3 bases, with 13 bases left between them. The germline gives CDR1 LGHDT, CDR2 YNNKEL (reference sequence).

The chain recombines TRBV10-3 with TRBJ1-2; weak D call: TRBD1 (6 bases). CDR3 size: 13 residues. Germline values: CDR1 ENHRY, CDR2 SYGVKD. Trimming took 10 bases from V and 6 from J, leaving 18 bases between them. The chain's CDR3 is CATSLGGVNGYTF. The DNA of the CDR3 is TGTGCCACCAGCTTAGGGGGGGTGAATGGCTACACCTTC.

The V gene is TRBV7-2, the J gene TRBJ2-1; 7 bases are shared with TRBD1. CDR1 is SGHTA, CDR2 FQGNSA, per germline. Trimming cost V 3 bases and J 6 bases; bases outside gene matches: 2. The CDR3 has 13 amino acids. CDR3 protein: CASSFNRGNEQFF. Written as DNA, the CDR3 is TGTGCCAGCAGCTTTAACAGGGGCAATGAGCAGTTCTTC.

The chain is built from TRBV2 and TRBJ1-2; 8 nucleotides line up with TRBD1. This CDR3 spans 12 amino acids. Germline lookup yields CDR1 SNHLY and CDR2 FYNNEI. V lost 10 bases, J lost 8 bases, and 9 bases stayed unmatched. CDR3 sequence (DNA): TGTGCCACCACGGACAGGGTGAGCGGCTACACCTTC. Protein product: CATTDRVSGYTF. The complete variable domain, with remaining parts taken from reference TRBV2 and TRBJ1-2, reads EPEVTQTPSHQVTQMGQEVILRCVPISNHLYFYWYRQILGQKVEFLVSFYNNEISEKSEIFDDQFSVERPDGSNFTLKIRSTKLEDSAMYFCATTDRVSGYTFGSGTRLTVV.